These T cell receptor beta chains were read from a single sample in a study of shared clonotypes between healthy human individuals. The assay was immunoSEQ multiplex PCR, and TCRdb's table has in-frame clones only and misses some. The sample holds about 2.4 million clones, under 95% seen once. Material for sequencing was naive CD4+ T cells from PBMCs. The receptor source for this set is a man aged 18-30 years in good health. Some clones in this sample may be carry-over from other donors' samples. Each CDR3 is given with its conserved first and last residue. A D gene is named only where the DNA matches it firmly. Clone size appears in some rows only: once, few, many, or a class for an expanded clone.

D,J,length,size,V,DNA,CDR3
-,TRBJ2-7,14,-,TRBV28,TGTGCCAGCAGTTTTTCGGGGGCGTCCTACGAGCAGTACTTC,CASSFSGASYEQYF
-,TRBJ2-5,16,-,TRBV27,TGTGCCAGCAGTTCCCGACAGTCAAGGCACCAAGAGACCCAGTACTTC,CASSSRQSRHQETQYF
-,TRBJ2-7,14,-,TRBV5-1,TGCGCCAGCAGCTTGTCCGGGGGCGGGTACGAGCAGTACTTC,CASSLSGGGYEQYF
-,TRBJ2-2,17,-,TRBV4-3,TGCGCCAGCAGCCAGGGGCGCGGAGGGCGGGTCACCGGGGAGCTGTTTTTT,CASSQGRGGRVTGELFF
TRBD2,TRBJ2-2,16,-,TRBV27,TGTGCCAGCAACACTTGGACTAGCGGGGTCACCGGGGAGCTGTTTTTT,CASNTWTSGVTGELFF
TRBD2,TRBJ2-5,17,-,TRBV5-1,TGCGCCAGCAGCTTCACACTAGCGGGGCCAATAGGGGAGACCCAGTACTTC,CASSFTLAGPIGETQYF
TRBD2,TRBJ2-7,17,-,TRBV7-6,TGTGCCAGCAGCTTAGCGGGTGGTTCTAGCGGCTCCTACGAGCAGTACTTC,CASSLAGGSSGSYEQYF
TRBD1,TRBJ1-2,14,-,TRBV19,TGTGCCAGTAGTCCGCGGGACAGGAACTATGGCTACACCTTC,CASSPRDRNYGYTF
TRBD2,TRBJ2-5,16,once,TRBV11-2,TGTGCCAGCAGCTACCGGCCAGCGGGAGCCGAAGAGACCCAGTACTTC,CASSYRPAGAEETQYF
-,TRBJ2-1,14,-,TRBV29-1,TGCAGCGTGTTCGGCGGAAGCTCCTACAATGAGCAGTTCTTC,CSVFGGSSYNEQFF
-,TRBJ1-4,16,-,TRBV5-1,TGCGCCAGCAGCCTCAGCCCTGGGACGGGAGATGAAAAACTGTTTTTT,CASSLSPGTGDEKLFF
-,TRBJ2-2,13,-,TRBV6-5,TGTGCCAGCAGTTACTCGACAACCGGGGAGCTGTTTTTT,CASSYSTTGELFF
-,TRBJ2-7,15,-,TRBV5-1,TGCGCCAGCAGCCCGACCGGTCTGGGTTCCTACGAGCAGTACTTC,CASSPTGLGSYEQYF
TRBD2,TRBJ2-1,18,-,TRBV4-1,TGCGCCAGCAGCCAAGGGCTAGCGGGCATCCTCTCCTACAATGAGCAGTTCTTC,CASSQGLAGILSYNEQFF
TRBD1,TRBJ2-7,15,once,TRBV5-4,TGTGCCACCCAGCTTGACACAGGGGCCTCCTACGAGCAGTACTTC,CATQLDTGASYEQYF
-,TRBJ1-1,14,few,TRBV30,TGTGCCTGGATGGAACAGCTCGACGGCACTGAAGCTTTCTTT,CAWMEQLDGTEAFF
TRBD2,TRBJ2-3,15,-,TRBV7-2,TGTGCCAGCAGCCCCCGGGGAGGGGGCACAGATACGCAGTATTTT,CASSPRGGGTDTQYF
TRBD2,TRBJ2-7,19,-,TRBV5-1,TGCGCCAGCAGCCGACTTCCGACTAGCGGGAGGACCGACTTCTACGAGCAGTACTTC,CASSRLPTSGRTDFYEQYF
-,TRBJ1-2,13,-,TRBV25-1,TGTGCCAGCAGTGTGGGGGAGAGAAATGGCTACACCTTC,CASSVGERNGYTF
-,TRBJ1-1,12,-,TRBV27,TGTGCCAGCAGTTTCAGGGCGGGTGAAGCTTTCTTT,CASSFRAGEAFF
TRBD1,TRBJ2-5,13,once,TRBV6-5,TGTGCCAGCAGTTACTCCCGTGGACAGGGCCAGTACTTC,CASSYSRGQGQYF
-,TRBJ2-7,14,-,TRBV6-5,TGTGCCAGCAGTTACTCGGCGGCCTCCTACGAGCAGTACTTC,CASSYSAASYEQYF
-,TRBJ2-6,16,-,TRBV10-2,TGCGCCAGCAGTGATGGAGGTTACTCTGGGGCCAACGTCCTGACTTTC,CASSDGGYSGANVLTF
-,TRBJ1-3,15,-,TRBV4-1,TGCGCCAGCAGCCAAGGCAGCCTCTCTGGAAACACCATATATTTT,CASSQGSLSGNTIYF
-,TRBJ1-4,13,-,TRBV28,TGTGCCAGCAGTCCCGATGGGACCTGGTCCTATCTTTTT,CASSPDGTWSYLF
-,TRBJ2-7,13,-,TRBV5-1,TGCGCCAGCAGCTTGGGGGTGTCGAGGGAGCAGTACTTC,CASSLGVSREQYF
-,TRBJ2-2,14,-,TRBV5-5,TGTGCCAGCAATCCTCGGACGGGGACCGGGGAGCTGTTTTTT,CASNPRTGTGELFF
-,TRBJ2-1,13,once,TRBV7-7,TGTGCCAGCAGCTTAGAGCAGGGCTATGAGCAGTTCTTC,CASSLEQGYEQFF
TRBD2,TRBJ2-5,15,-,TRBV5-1,TGCGCCAGCAGCTTGGGACTAGCGGTAAAAGAGACCCAGTACTTC,CASSLGLAVKETQYF
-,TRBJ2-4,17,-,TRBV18,TGTGCCAGCTCACCAAGTGGGGGAAATCTAGCCAAAAACATTCAGTACTTC,CASSPSGGNLAKNIQYF
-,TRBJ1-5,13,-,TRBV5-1,TGCGCCAGCAGCGAATCCGGACTCCAGCCCCAGCATTTT,CASSESGLQPQHF
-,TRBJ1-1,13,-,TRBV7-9,TGTGCCAGCAGCCGAGATCGGGGTCCTGAAGCTTTCTTT,CASSRDRGPEAFF
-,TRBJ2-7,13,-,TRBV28,TGTGCCAGCAGTTTAGGACCTCCCTACGAGCAGTACTTC,CASSLGPPYEQYF
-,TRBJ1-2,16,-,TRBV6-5,TGTGCCAGCAGTTACTCGAGCAGGGAAGGACGCTATGGCTACACCTTC,CASSYSSREGRYGYTF
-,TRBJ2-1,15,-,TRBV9,TGTGCCAGCAGCGCCGACGGTAACTCCTACAATGAGCAGTTCTTC,CASSADGNSYNEQFF
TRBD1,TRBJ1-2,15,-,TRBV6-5,TGTGCCAGCAGTCCGAGGGACAGACCCACGGGAGGCTACACCTTC,CASSPRDRPTGGYTF
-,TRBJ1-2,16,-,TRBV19,TGTGCCAGTAGGCCTACACAGGGACCAGGAGCCTATGGCTACACCTTC,CASRPTQGPGAYGYTF
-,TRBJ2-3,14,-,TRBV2,TGTGCCAGCCAGCTTGGCGGGCGCACAGATACGCAGTATTTT,CASQLGGRTDTQYF
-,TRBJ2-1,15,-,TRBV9,TGTGCCAGCAGCCCACTCCAGGGATCCCACAATGAGCAGTTCTTC,CASSPLQGSHNEQFF
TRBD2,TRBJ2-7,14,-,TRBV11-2,TGTGCCAGCAGCTCCGGACTAGGGGAGACCGAGCAGTACTTC,CASSSGLGETEQYF
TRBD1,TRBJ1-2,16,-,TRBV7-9,TGTGCCAGCAGCTTAGACCCCGGACAGGGGGCGGGAGGCTACACCTTC,CASSLDPGQGAGGYTF
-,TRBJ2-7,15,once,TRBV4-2,TGTGCCAGCAGCCAATCAGGGGCTTTCTCCTACGAGCAGTACTTC,CASSQSGAFSYEQYF
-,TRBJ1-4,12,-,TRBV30,TGTGCCTGGAGTGTGGCGGAGGAGAAACTGTTTTTT,CAWSVAEEKLFF
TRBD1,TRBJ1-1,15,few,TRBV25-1,TGTGCCAGCAGTGAATGGCTCCAGGGGGTAACTGAAGCTTTCTTT,CASSEWLQGVTEAFF
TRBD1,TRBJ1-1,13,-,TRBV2,TGTGCCAGCAGGGACAGGGAAGGATCTGAAGCTTTCTTT,CASRDREGSEAFF
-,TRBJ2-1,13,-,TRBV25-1,TGTGCCAGCAGCGCCGGGGGTTACAATGAGCAGTTCTTC,CASSAGGYNEQFF
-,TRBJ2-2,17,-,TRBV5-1,TGCGCCAGCAGCTTGGGTCCGTTGGGGGCGAACACCGGGGAGCTGTTTTTT,CASSLGPLGANTGELFF
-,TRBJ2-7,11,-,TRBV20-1,TGCAGTGCTAGAGATGCCCACGAGCAGTACTTC,CSARDAHEQYF
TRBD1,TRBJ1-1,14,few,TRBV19,TGTGCCAGTAGTATAGGGACAGGGAACACTGAAGCTTTCTTT,CASSIGTGNTEAFF
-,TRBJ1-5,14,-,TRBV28,TGTGCCAGCAGTCCCGGGACTCCCGTTTGGTCCCAGCATTTT,CASSPGTPVWSQHF
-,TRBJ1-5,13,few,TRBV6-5,TGTGCCAGCAGTTCTATCAGTGAGTGGGCCCAGCATTTT,CASSSISEWAQHF
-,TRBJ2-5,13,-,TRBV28,TGTGCCAGCCAAAGGTGGGGGGAAGAGACCCAGTACTTC,CASQRWGEETQYF
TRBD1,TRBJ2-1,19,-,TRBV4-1,TGCGCCAGCAGCCAAACGAGCTTACCGGGACAGGGAACTTACAATGAGCAGTTCTTC,CASSQTSLPGQGTYNEQFF